The 4 T cell receptor beta chains in this list originate from one sample, sequenced in a study of regulatory T cells in long-lasting Graves disease. With iRepertoire HTBI primers and Arm-PCR of CDR3 regions, TCR beta libraries were built. TCRdb reprocessed the multiplex PCR reads with MiXCR, giving one entry per CDR3 protein. Among 400,000 or so distinct CDR3 sequences, 20% were seen once, and the ten largest hold around 21%. Time point in this sample: persistent/refractory GD, antithyroid drugs over 5 years with positive TRAb. Construction of the TCR library relied on RNA isolated from PBMCs. The sequenced sample was peripheral blood mononuclear cells (PBMCs), obtained when the disease was refractory, from a patient treated with antithyroid drugs. All receptors derive from a female donor with Graves disease.

This rearrangement joins TRBV2 to TRBJ2-1; D is possibly TRBD2 (5 bases). The length of the CDR3 is 15 residues. The germline CDR1 and CDR2 sequences are SNHLY and FYNNEI. Trimming took 3 bases from V and 4 from J, leaving 13 bases between them. The CDR3 reads CASSDNGVGYNEQFF. The CDR3 DNA sequence: TGTGCCAGCAGTGACAACGGGGTAGGTTACAATGAGCAGTTCTTC.

The genes are TRBV14 and TRBJ2-5; maybe TRBD1 (5 bases). CDR3 length: 13 residues. Germline CDR1 and CDR2: SGHDN and FVKESK. Between the trimmed V and J ends, which lost 3 bases and 7 bases, there was a span of 12 bases. The CDR3 spells CASSHQFQGTQYF. CDR3 DNA sequence: TGTGCCAGCAGCCATCAATTCCAGGGGACCCAGTACTTC.

This clonotype was seen repeatedly, ten times or more. The chain links TRBV6-1 to TRBJ2-7; D is perhaps TRBD1 (6 bases). This CDR3 is 13 amino acids long. In germline, CDR1 is MNHNS, CDR2 SASEGT. V was trimmed by 5 bases and J by 3 bases, leaving 11 bases between them. The chain's CDR3 is CASSPRRGYEQYF. The CDR3 DNA reads TGTGCCAGCAGTCCCCGCAGGGGCTACGAGCAGTACTTC.

This clonotype was detected only a few times. This chain's CDR3 is CAGSTEETSPLHF. CDR3 nucleotide sequence: TGTGCCGGATCGACGGAAGAGACTTCACCCCTCCACTTT. V and J are TRBV30 and TRBJ1-6; D uncertain. CDR1 is GTSNPN and CDR2 is SVGIG in the germline V gene (reference sequence). V was trimmed by 8 bases and J by 9 bases, leaving 17 bases between them. This CDR3 contains 13 residues.